These 5 T cell receptor beta chains were all obtained from the same sample, sequenced in a study of Ad26.COV2.S vaccination and SARS-CoV-2 variants. Measured with immunoSEQ multiplex PCR; TCRdb has only the in-frame clones, and not every one. The sample includes roughly 300,000 clones, 88% of them seen just once. Treatment of the sample: over 15 received Ad26.COV2.S at low or high dose, single or two shots; 5 received placebo; per-sample allocation not given. Sample collection was performed on day 63 after the first vaccine or placebo injection. Sample: peripheral blood, taken in a trial of Ad26.COV2.S vaccine versus placebo. All receptors come from a person aged 18-65 years who received the Ad26.COV2.S COVID-19 vaccine or a placebo.

The V and J genes are TRBV19 and TRBJ1-5; D is possibly TRBD1 (6 bases). Trimming took 5 bases from V and 7 from J, leaving 15 bases between them. Looked up from germline, CDR1 is LNHDA and CDR2 is SQIVND (reference sequence). This CDR3 is 14 amino acids long. The CDR3 DNA follows: TGTGCCAGTAGTCCCCGCAGGGGTGGACAGCCCCAGCATTTT. Its protein product is CASSPRRGGQPQHF.

The chain employs TRBV5-1 and TRBJ1-2; 8 positions agree with TRBD1. The CDR3 totals 14 residues. Trimming removed 4 bases from V and 6 bases from J; junction bases left unmatched: 8. Germline-derived CDR1 and CDR2 are SGHRS and YFSETQ. The CDR3 here is CASSGRGQGDGYTF. The DNA for the CDR3 is TGCGCCAGCAGCGGAAGAGGACAGGGTGATGGCTACACCTTC.

V and J are TRBV11-2 and TRBJ1-1; D is possibly TRBD1 (5 bases). Germline V gene data show CDR1 as SGHAT and CDR2 as FQNNGV. With 0 bases removed from V and 1 base from J, the gap between germline ends came to 6 bases. The CDR3 totals 14 residues. The CDR3 sequence is CASSLDQGNTEAFF. For the CDR3, the DNA is TGTGCCAGCAGCTTAGATCAGGGGAACACTGAAGCTTTCTTT.

The V and J genes are TRBV4-3 and TRBJ1-1; D is unresolved. Germline V gene lookup returns CDR1 LGHNA and CDR2 YSLEER. The CDR3 runs 14 residues. Between the trimmed V and J ends, which lost 3 bases and 3 bases, there was a span of 11 bases. The CDR3 loop is CASSQSQVYTEAFF. In nucleotides, the CDR3 is TGCGCCAGCAGCCAGTCTCAAGTTTACACTGAAGCTTTCTTT.

The genes are TRBV7-2 and TRBJ1-1; TRBD1 aligns across 8 bases. J gave up 1 base and V 8 bases, and 9 bases lay outside the gene matches. CDR1 SGHTA and CDR2 FQGNSA come from the germline V gene. There are 15 residues in the CDR3. DNA for the CDR3: TGTGCCAGCTATTTTCGACAGGGGAAGAACACTGAAGCTTTCTTT. It translates to CASYFRQGKNTEAFF.